A selection of T cell receptor beta chains follows, all from one sample in a study of shared clonotypes between healthy human individuals. Measured with immunoSEQ multiplex PCR; TCRdb has only the in-frame clones, and not every one. This sample yields about half a million clones, of which more than 70% are seen a single time; approximately 12% belongs to the top ten. Sequencing was performed on PBMCs. Source of these receptors: a woman between 40 and 55 years old in good health. Some clones in this sample may be carry-over from other donors' samples. Each CDR3 is given with its conserved first and last residue. The order of the fields is D gene, clone size, V gene, J gene, CDR3 DNA, CDR3 protein. D genes are given only for firm matches. Clone sizes are given selectively: once, few, many, or a class where the clone is expanded.

>.|.|TRBV5-1|TRBJ1-1
TGCGCCAGCAGCCTTAGTCGGGACTTCACTGAAGCTTTCTTT
CASSLSRDFTEAFF
>TRBD2|.|TRBV28|TRBJ2-1
TGTGCCAGCAGTCGGACTAGCTACAATGAGCAGTTCTTC
CASSRTSYNEQFF
>.|once|TRBV27|TRBJ2-1
TGTGCCAGCAGTCCCCGGGGGGCAGACCTGGTATACAATGAGCAGTTCTTC
CASSPRGADLVYNEQFF
>.|.|TRBV18|TRBJ2-3
TGTGCCAGCTCACCACTGGGGACTACAGATACGCAGTATTTT
CASSPLGTTDTQYF
>TRBD1|.|TRBV6-1|TRBJ2-7
TGTGCCAGCAGCCGACAGGGCGCAAGCTCCTACGAGCAGTACTTC
CASSRQGASSYEQYF
>.|.|TRBV6-5|TRBJ2-7
TGTGCCAGCAGTTACACATCTGGACTTCCCTACGAGCAGTACTTC
CASSYTSGLPYEQYF
>TRBD1|.|TRBV15|TRBJ2-1
TGTGCCACCAGCAGGGGACAGGAATGGTACAATGAGCAGTTCTTC
CATSRGQEWYNEQFF
>.|.|TRBV25-1|TRBJ2-5
TGTGCCAGCAGTGAATCGAGGGACCAAGAGACCCAGTACTTC
CASSESRDQETQYF
>.|few|TRBV30|TRBJ1-4
TGTGCCTGGAGTGTACCACACACAACTAATGAAAAACTGTTTTTT
CAWSVPHTTNEKLFF
>TRBD1|few|TRBV29-1|TRBJ1-5
TGCAGCGATAGGGGGCTCAGTTTAGGTCAGCCCCAGCATTTT
CSDRGLSLGQPQHF
>.|few|TRBV7-3|TRBJ1-1
TGTGCCAGCAGCTTATCAGGCGCCACGCTGTTCTTT
CASSLSGATLFF
>.|many|TRBV19|TRBJ1-4
TGTGCCAGTAGGACCGCCGGGGCAACTAATGAAAAACTGTTTTTT
CASRTAGATNEKLFF
>.|.|TRBV7-3|TRBJ1-1
TGTGCCAGCAGCTCGGGGGGCACTGAAGCTTTCTTT
CASSSGGTEAFF
>.|few|TRBV29-1|TRBJ2-5
TGCAGCGTTGAAGGGGAGACCCAGTACTTC
CSVEGETQYF
>.|.|TRBV18|TRBJ2-1
TGTGCCAGCTCACCAAGAGATACATACAATGAGCAGTTCTTC
CASSPRDTYNEQFF
>.|.|TRBV27|TRBJ1-2
TGTGCCAGCAGTCAAACCGGGACGGCTGGAGGCTACACCTTC
CASSQTGTAGGYTF
>TRBD2|.|TRBV7-7|TRBJ2-7
TGTGCTAGCAGCGCCGGGGCGGGAGAGGTGTACGAGCAGTACTTC
CASSAGAGEVYEQYF
>.|.|TRBV7-6|TRBJ2-2
TGTGCCAGCACATGGAGGCGTTCGAACACCGGGGAGCTGTTTTTT
CASTWRRSNTGELFF
>.|.|TRBV7-9|TRBJ1-2
TGTGCCAGCAGCCAAGACCCACGGATTAACTATGGCTACACCTTC
CASSQDPRINYGYTF
>.|.|TRBV5-1|TRBJ1-1
TGCGCCAGCAGCAGTCGCGGGACCTGGAACACTGAAGCTTTCTTT
CASSSRGTWNTEAFF
>.|.|TRBV11-1|TRBJ1-5
TGTGCCAGCAGCTTACCACAGGGTTCGGGGCAGCCCCAGCATTTT
CASSLPQGSGQPQHF
>TRBD2|many|TRBV19|TRBJ2-7
TGTGCCAGTAGTATTCTAGCGGGAGAAGGGGAGCAGTACTTC
CASSILAGEGEQYF
>TRBD2|.|TRBV27|TRBJ2-7
TGTGCCAGCAGTACCCGAGGGACTAGCGGGAGTTATGACGAGCAGTACTTC
CASSTRGTSGSYDEQYF
>.|.|TRBV28|TRBJ2-2
TGTGCCAGCAGTGGGTCCGGGACGGGGAACACCGGGGAGCTGTTTTTT
CASSGSGTGNTGELFF
>TRBD2|.|TRBV27|TRBJ2-1
TGTGCCAGCAGTTTATCGCCAAGCGGGAGGCGGAGTGAGCAGTTCTTC
CASSLSPSGRRSEQFF
>.|.|TRBV5-1|TRBJ1-5
TGCGCCAGCAGCTTGCAGGACCCTAGCAATCAGCCCCAGCATTTT
CASSLQDPSNQPQHF
>.|.|TRBV2|TRBJ2-3
TGTGCCAGCCGAGGGGGGAGCACAGATACGCAGTATTTT
CASRGGSTDTQYF
>TRBD1|.|TRBV25-1|TRBJ2-7
TGTGCCAGCAGTCCTCCCGGGACAGGGAGGTACGAGCAGTACTTC
CASSPPGTGRYEQYF
>.|.|TRBV18|TRBJ2-5
TGTGCCAGCTCACCCTCTGGCCGGGGAGAGACCCAGTACTTC
CASSPSGRGETQYF
>TRBD2|.|TRBV2|TRBJ2-3
TGTGCCAGCAGTCTAGCGGGGGCTGGTACAGATACGCAGTATTTT
CASSLAGAGTDTQYF
>.|.|TRBV13|TRBJ1-2
TGTGCCAGCAGCCGAAACCCCCAGGGAGGAAACTATGGCTACACCTTC
CASSRNPQGGNYGYTF
>TRBD1|.|TRBV6-1|TRBJ2-7
TGTGCCAGCAGTGTATACAGGGGGGTCGAGCAGTACTTC
CASSVYRGVEQYF
>TRBD1|few|TRBV7-2|TRBJ1-2
TGTGCCAGCAGCCCCCTGACAGGGATTGGCTACACCTTC
CASSPLTGIGYTF
>TRBD2|once|TRBV27|TRBJ2-2
TGTGCCAGCACCTCGGCTTGGCGGGAGGGCCGGGAGCTGTTTTTT
CASTSAWREGRELFF
>TRBD1|few|TRBV5-1|TRBJ2-7
TGCGCCAGCAGCGCCCGGGACAGGGCTAGCTCCTACGAGCAGTACTTC
CASSARDRASSYEQYF
>.|.|TRBV2|TRBJ1-2
TGTGCCAGCAGCGGGACATCCAGCGGCTACACCTTC
CASSGTSSGYTF
>.|.|TRBV5-4|TRBJ2-1
TGTGCCAGCAGCGCGGCTTCCCAAGGGAGGAATGAGCAGTTCTTC
CASSAASQGRNEQFF
>.|once|TRBV21-1|TRBJ2-7
TGTGCCGGGTCGTGCCTGAGGGAGCAGTACTTC
CAGSCLREQYF
>TRBD1|.|TRBV7-8|TRBJ1-1
TGTGCCAGCAGCTGGACAGGGAACACTGAAGCTTTCTTT
CASSWTGNTEAFF
>.|.|TRBV20-1|TRBJ2-3
TGCAGTGCTAACTGGCCAGATACGCAGTATTTT
CSANWPDTQYF